Reported below is one T cell receptor (beta chain). What it binds is unknown. The data were obtained in a study of vaccination and CD4 T cells after COVID-19. Trimming took 7 bases from V and 3 from J; bases not matched to a gene: 10. Germline CDR1 and CDR2: SGHTA and FQGNSA. This CDR3 is built from 15 residues. Cultured CD4+ T cell DNA underwent sequencing with the Oncomine TCR Beta short-read assay. From the PCR reads, TCRdb called clonotypes with MiXCR, one entry per CDR3 protein. This table holds about 18,000 distinct CDR3 sequences, around 56% found once. Treatment described: roughly 10-day PBMC culture with coronavirus spike peptide pools or control peptides (ViraFEST assay).

The chain recombines TRBV7-2 with TRBJ2-3; TRBD2 matches at 7 bases. The TCR was taken from a human donor who had recovered from COVID-19. Material: CD4+ T cells from blood, cultured in vitro. CDR3 amino acids: CASIPGGSKTDTQYF. CDR3 coding DNA: TGTGCCAGCATCCCCGGGGGGAGTAAGACAGATACGCAGTATTTT.